This T cell receptor beta chain stems from a study of Ad26.COV2.S vaccination and SARS-CoV-2 variants. Whole-study context: Vaccine-arm donor from the placebo-controlled COV1001 Ad26.COV2.S trial. Dosing was one shot or two shots 56 days apart.

The treatment was: about 20 received Ad26.COV2.S at low or high dose, single or two shots; roughly 5 received placebo; per-sample allocation not given. Following the first vaccine or placebo injection, samples were taken on day 63. In the vaccine, an Ad26 vector expressed the SARS-CoV-2 spike of the Wuhan strain. V lost 4 bases to trimming and J lost 3 bases; unmatched junction nucleotides: 9. There are 16 residues in the CDR3. Germline V gene data show CDR1 as SGHNT and CDR2 as YYREEE (reference sequence). Profiling relied on immunoSEQ multiplex PCR, and the TCRdb table lists in-frame clones only, not all of them. The repertoire holds approximately 410,000 clones, approximately 92% seen once, with about 1.7% in the top ten.

V and J are TRBV5-4 and TRBJ1-2; TRBD1 aligns across 10 bases. This receptor was taken from a person between 18 and 65 years old who received the Ad26.COV2.S COVID-19 vaccine or a placebo. The sample in question was peripheral blood, obtained in a trial of Ad26.COV2.S vaccine versus placebo. The CDR3 coding sequence is TGTGCCAGCAGCCCATTGACAGGGGGCGATGACTATGGCTACACCTTC. It specifies CASSPLTGGDDYGYTF.